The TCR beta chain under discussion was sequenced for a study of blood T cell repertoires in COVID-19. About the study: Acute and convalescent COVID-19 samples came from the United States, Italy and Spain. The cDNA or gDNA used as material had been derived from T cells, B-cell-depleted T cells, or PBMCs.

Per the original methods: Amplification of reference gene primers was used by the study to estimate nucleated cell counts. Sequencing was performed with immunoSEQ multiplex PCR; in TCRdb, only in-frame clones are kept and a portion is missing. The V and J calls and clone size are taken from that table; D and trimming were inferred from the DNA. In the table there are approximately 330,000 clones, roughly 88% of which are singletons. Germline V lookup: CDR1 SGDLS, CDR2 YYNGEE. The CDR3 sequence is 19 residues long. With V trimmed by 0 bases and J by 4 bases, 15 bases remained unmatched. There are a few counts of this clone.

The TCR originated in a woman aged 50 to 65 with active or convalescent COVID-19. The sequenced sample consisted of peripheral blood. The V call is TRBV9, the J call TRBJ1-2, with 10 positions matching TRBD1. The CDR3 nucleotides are TGTGCCAGCAGCGTAGGTGGAATAGGGACAGGGGAAAAACCCTATGGCTACACCTTC. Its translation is CASSVGGIGTGEKPYGYTF. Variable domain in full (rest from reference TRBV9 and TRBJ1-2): DSGVTQTPKHLITATGQRVTLRCSPRSGDLSVYWYQQSLDQGLQFLIQYYNGEERAKGNILERFSAQQFPDLHSELNLSSLELGDSALYFCASSVGGIGTGEKPYGYTFGSGTRLTVV.